This T cell receptor (beta chain) was sequenced during a study of cytotoxic CD8 clonotypes in ibrutinib-treated CLL. TCR beta library input comprised roughly 1.9 micrograms of genomic DNA from cryopreserved PBMCs. A few counts support this clone. The data were produced by immunoSEQ multiplex PCR, yet TCRdb's version contains in-frame clones alone and is incomplete. The repertoire holds about 63,000 clones, with roughly 70% as singletons. This CDR3 has 17 residues. V gave up 5 bases and J gave up 2 bases; unmatched junction bases: 8. The germline V gene has CDR1 LNHDA and CDR2 SQIVND (reference sequence).

The chain joins TRBV19 to TRBJ2-2, with 10 bases fitting TRBD2. The sample consisted of PBMCs, taken after 12 months of ibrutinib treatment. The sequence derives from a human donor with chronic lymphocytic leukemia. The CDR3 protein is CASSFRTSGINTGELFF. The CDR3 nucleotides read TGTGCCAGTAGTTTTCGGACTAGCGGAATTAACACCGGGGAGCTGTTTTTT.